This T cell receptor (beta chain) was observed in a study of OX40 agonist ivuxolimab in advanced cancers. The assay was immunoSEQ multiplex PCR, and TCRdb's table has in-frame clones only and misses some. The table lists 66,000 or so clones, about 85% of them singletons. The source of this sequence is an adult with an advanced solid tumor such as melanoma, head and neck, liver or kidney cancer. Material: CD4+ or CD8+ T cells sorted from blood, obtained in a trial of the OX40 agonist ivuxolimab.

DNA for the CDR3: TGTGCCAGTAGTGTGGGACTAGCCGGTACAGATACGCAGTATTTT. It codes for CASSVGLAGTDTQYF. The rearrangement joins TRBV19 to TRBJ2-3; 9 nucleotides align to TRBD2. CDR3 size: 15 residues. V shed 5 bases and J 3 bases; nucleotides not matched to a gene: 6. CDR1 is LNHDA, CDR2 SQIVND, per germline (reference sequence).